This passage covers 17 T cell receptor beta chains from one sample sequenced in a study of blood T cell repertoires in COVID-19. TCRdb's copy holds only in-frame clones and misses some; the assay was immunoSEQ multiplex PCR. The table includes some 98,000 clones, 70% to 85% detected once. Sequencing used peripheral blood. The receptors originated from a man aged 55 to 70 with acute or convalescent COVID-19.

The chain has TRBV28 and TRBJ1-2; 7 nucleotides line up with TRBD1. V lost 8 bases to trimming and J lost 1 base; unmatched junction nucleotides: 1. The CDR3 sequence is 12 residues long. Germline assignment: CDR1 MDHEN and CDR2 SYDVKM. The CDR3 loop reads CASRDSNYGYTF. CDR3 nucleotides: TGTGCCAGCCGGGACAGTAACTATGGCTACACCTTC.

The CDR3 sequence is CASTPGQGTEAFF. CDR3 coding DNA: TGTGCCAGTACTCCGGGACAGGGCACTGAAGCTTTCTTT. V and J are TRBV12-3 or TRBV12-4 and TRBJ1-1; 9 nucleotides match TRBD1. The CDR3 has 13 residues. V dropped 9 bases and J dropped 4; count of bases not matched to a gene: 6.

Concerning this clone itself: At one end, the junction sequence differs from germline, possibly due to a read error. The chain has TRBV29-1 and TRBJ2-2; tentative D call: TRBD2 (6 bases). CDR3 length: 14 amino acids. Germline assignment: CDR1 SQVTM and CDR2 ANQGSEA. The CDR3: CSVGGAGNAGELFF. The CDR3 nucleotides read TGCAGCGTTGGCGGGGCAGGGAACGCCGGGGAGCTGTTTTTT.

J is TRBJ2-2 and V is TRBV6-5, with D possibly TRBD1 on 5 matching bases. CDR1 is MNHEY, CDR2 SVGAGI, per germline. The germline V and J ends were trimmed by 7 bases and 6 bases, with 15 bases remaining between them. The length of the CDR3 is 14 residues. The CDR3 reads CASTLTVGAGELFF. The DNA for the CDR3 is TGTGCCAGCACCTTGACAGTAGGGGCCGGGGAGCTGTTTTTT.

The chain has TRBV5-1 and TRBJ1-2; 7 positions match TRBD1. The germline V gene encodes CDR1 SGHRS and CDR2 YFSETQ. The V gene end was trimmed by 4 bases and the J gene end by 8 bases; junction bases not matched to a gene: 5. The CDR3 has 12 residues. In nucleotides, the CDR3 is TGCGCCAGCAGCACAGGGGTTGGCGGCTACACCTTC. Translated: CASSTGVGGYTF.

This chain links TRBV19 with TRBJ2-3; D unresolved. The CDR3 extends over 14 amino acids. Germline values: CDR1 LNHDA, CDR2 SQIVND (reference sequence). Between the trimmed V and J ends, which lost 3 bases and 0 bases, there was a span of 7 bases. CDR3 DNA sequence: TGTGCCAGTAGTATCAGATCTAGCACAGATACGCAGTATTTT. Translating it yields CASSIRSSTDTQYF.

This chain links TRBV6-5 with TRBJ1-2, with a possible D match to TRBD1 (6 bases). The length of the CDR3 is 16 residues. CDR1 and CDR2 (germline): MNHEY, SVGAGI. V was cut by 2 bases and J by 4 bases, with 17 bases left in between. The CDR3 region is CASSYGPARGSYGYTF. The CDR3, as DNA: TGTGCCAGCAGTTACGGTCCCGCCAGGGGTAGCTATGGCTACACCTTC.

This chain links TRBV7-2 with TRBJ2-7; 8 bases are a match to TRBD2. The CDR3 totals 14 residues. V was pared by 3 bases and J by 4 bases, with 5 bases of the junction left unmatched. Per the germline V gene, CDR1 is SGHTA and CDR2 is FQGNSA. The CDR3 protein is CASSFESGGYEQYV. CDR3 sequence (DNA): TGTGCCAGCAGCTTTGAGAGCGGGGGTTACGAGCAGTACGTC.

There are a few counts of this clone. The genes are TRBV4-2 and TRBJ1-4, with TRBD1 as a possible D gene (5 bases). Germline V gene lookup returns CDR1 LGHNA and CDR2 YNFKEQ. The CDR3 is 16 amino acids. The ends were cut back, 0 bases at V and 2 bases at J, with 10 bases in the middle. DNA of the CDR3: TGTGCCAGCAGCCAAGAGAAGGGGCGGACTAATGAAAAACTGTTTTTT. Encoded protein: CASSQEKGRTNEKLFF.

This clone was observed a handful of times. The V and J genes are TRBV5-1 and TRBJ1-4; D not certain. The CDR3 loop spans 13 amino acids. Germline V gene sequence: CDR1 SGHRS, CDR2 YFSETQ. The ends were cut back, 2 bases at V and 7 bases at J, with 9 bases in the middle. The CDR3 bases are TGCGCCAGCAGCTTCGGGGTCAGTGAAAAACTGTTTTTT. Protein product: CASSFGVSEKLFF.

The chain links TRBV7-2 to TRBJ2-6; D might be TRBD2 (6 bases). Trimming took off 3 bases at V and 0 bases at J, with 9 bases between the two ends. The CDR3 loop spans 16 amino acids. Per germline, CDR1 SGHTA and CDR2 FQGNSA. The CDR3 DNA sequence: TGTGCCAGCAGCTTGCGGGGCGCCTCTGGGGCCAACGTCCTGACTTTC. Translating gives CASSLRGASGANVLTF.

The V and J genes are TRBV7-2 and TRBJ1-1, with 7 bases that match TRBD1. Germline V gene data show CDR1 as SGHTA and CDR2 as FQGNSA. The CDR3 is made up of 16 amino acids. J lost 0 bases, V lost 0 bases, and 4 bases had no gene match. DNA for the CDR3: TGTGCCAGCAGCTTAGCGCTTGGGACAGTGAACACTGAAGCTTTCTTT. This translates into CASSLALGTVNTEAFF.

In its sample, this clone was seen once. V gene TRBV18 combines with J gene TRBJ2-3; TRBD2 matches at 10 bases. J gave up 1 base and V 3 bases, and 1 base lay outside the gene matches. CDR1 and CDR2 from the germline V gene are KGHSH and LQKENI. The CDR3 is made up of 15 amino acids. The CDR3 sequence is CASSPLAGGTDTQYF. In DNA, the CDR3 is TGTGCCAGCTCACCTCTAGCGGGGGGCACAGATACGCAGTATTTT.

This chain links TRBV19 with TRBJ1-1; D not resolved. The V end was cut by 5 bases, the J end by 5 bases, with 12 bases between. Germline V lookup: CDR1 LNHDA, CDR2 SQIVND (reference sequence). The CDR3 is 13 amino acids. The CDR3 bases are TGTGCCAGTAGTCCCCGCGGGAGGACTGAAGCTTTCTTT. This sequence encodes CASSPRGRTEAFF.

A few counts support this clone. Written as DNA, the CDR3 is TGTGCCAGCAAAGGACAGAGGGCCTACGAGCAGTACGTC. Residues: CASKGQRAYEQYV. V gene TRBV27 combines with J gene TRBJ2-7; possibly TRBD1 for D (6 bases). V was trimmed by 7 bases and J by 2 bases, leaving 12 bases between them. The CDR3 consists of 13 residues. Germline-derived CDR1 and CDR2 are MNHEY and SMNVEV (reference sequence).

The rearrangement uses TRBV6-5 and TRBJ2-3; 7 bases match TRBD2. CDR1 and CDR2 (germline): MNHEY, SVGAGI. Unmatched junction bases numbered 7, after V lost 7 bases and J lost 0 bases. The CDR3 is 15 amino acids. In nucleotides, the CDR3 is TGTGCCAGCAACAAGCGGGGCCTTAGCACAGATACGCAGTATTTT. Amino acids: CASNKRGLSTDTQYF.

The CDR3 DNA reads as TGTGCCTGGAGTCCCGGGACAGGGGTGGCTCAGCCCCAGCATTTT. Amino acids: CAWSPGTGVAQPQHF. The chain combines TRBV30 with TRBJ1-5; 10 bases map to TRBD1. The V gene end was trimmed by 2 bases and the J gene end by 6 bases; junction bases not matched to a gene: 7. Germline V gene lookup returns CDR1 GTSNPN and CDR2 SVGIG (reference sequence). The CDR3 loop spans 15 amino acids.